This TCR beta chain came from a study of blood T cell repertoires in COVID-19 (dated by TCRdb to the early 2020s). General notes on the study: Samples from collaborators originated in the United States, Italy and Spain and spanned both the acute and convalescent phases of COVID-19. The material from the prospective study consisted of cDNA or gDNA derived from T cells, B-cell-depleted T cells, or PBMCs. The dataset comprised deeply sampled blood TCRbeta repertoires from subjects exposed to, actively infected with, or recovered from COVID-19. The repertoires were released in a freely available public database meant as a resource for research on the immune response to SARS-CoV-2. Samples came from the ongoing ImmuneRACE study (first 160 participants) plus 1,254 subjects from 6 global collaborators. Sample metadata almost always included a de-identified subject ID, COVID-19 status, age in years and sex. HLA class I and class II types, where available, came from metadata supplied by the sample provider rather than from assay-based typing. Points the paper makes about the study in general: How much clinical and demographic metadata was included differed by source and by participant, and the metadata was provided uncurated.

In Seattle, one collaborating source enrolled patients while the infection was active and tracked those patients longitudinally over the course of disease. Whole blood was collected in K2EDTA tubes by collaborating institutions according to the institutions' own protocols. Collaborator samples were shipped for TCRbeta analysis as frozen whole blood, isolated PBMCs, or DNA extracted from either sample type. As concerns this clone: The specificity of this receptor is unknown. Per-nucleotide qualities are absent, and no much larger clonotype sits a single base away.

TCRbeta CDR3 regions were amplified from genomic DNA by means of the immunoSEQ Assay, a bias-controlled multiplex PCR. The original methods were these. The number of nucleated cells in each sample was estimated from the amplification of reference gene primers within the assay. Sequence reads were collapsed and filtered to measure the absolute abundance of every unique TCRbeta CDR3 rearrangement. Productive Simpson clonality was computed per sample as the square root of Simpson's diversity index over productive rearrangements. This immuneACCESS table, as held by TCRdb, lists in-frame sequences with V and J called but not all clones. Of the missing ones, under half trace to an unresolved V gene in checked studies; the others have no known cause. Clone size and the V and J calls come from that table; the DNA yielded D and trimming. Present in this sample are 200,000 to 250,000 clones, 75% to 85% of which were seen just once. Approximately 8.4% of the sample is held by the ten biggest clonotypes.

The CDR3 measures 14 amino acids from cysteine to phenylalanine. The DNA shown is the 42-base CDR3, in frame from base 1. The germline V and J ends show losses of 6 bases and 8 bases respectively, and no gene match explains 7 bases of the junction. Based on the germline V gene (reference sequence), the CDR1 and CDR2 sequences are LNHDA and SQIVND. The sequence came from a woman aged 80 or older with COVID-19, enrolled during active disease. Sequencing input: peripheral blood. This chain is built from TRBV19 and TRBJ2-1; 10 middle bases align to TRBD2. The DNA reads as follows: TGTGCCAGTAGCGGACTAGCGGTATACGATGAGCAGTTCTTC. This sequence encodes CASSGLAVYDEQFF.